This T cell receptor (beta chain) was profiled in a study of T cells in Graves' hyperthyroidism and ophthalmopathy. RNA transcripts provided the source from which TCR beta CDR3 regions were amplified. The HTBI primer set was used in a first-round RT-PCR of the TCR CDR3. One entry per CDR3 protein, called by TCRdb with MiXCR from the multiplex PCR reads. The data show around 500,000 distinct CDR3 sequences, with roughly 15% seen just once and 25% to 30% held by the top ten. The CDR3 extends over 16 amino acids. From germline, CDR1 is LGHNA and CDR2 YSLEER. To note about this clonotype: The germline gene is not matched at one end of the junction; a read error may be the cause.

The TCR comes from a woman aged 25-40 years with Graves' ophthalmopathy. The V call is TRBV4-3, the J call TRBJ2-1; D ambiguous. Sequenced sample: blood. This CDR3 reads CSSSQEVLSSYNEQFF. In DNA, the CDR3 is TGCTCCAGCAGCCAAGAGGTCTTGAGTTCCTACAATGAGCAGTTCTTC.